Given below is one T cell receptor (beta chain) in context. The germline CDR1 and CDR2 sequences are MNHEY and SMNVEV (reference sequence). V was pared by 6 bases and J by 0 bases, with 12 bases between. The CDR3 contains 14 residues. The data were obtained in a study of radiotherapy plus CTLA-4 blockade in lung cancer. Sequencing used immunoSEQ multiplex PCR; TCRdb keeps in-frame clones, though not all of them. Among 75,000 to 100,000 clones listed, roughly 88% were seen once. This clonotype originated in a human donor with non-small cell lung cancer that progressed on radiotherapy plus ipilimumab. The source was peripheral blood, collected from a patient treated with radiotherapy plus ipilimumab. The chain joins TRBV27 to TRBJ2-7; D possibly corresponds to TRBD2 (5 bases). The CDR3 DNA sequence: TGTGCCAGCAGCCTCCTCGGAGGCTCCTACGAGCAGTACTTC. Translated: CASSLLGGSYEQYF.